This T cell receptor (beta chain) originates from a study of T cells in women clearing cervical HPV infection. With regard to this clone: The CDR3 end lies 3 residues beyond the end of the read and is filled in from the germline J gene.

Germline-derived CDR1 and CDR2 are SQVTM and ANQGSEA. Trimming shortened V by 6 bases and J by 5 bases, and 19 bases separated the two germline ends. The CDR3 runs to 15 residues. Sequencing used immunoSEQ multiplex PCR; TCRdb keeps in-frame clones, though not all of them. The sample features approximately 17,000 clones, with 9.5% to 12% in its top ten. The clonotype was recovered from a woman aged 18 to 75 with a cervical HPV16 infection that either progressed to CIN3+ or cleared (not recorded which). Input material: blood buffy coat. V gene TRBV29-1 combines with J gene TRBJ2-2, with D possibly TRBD2 on 5 matching bases. CDR3 sequence reads: CSVSLAGVGTGELFF. The sequenced part of the CDR3 DNA is TGCAGCGTATCCCTAGCTGGAGTGGGAACCGGGGAG.